Listed below are T cell receptor beta chains from one sample, sequenced in a study of a mutant IDH1 vaccine in newly diagnosed glioma. TCRdb keeps only in-frame clones here, not all; method: immunoSEQ multiplex PCR. The sample has 85,000 to 100,000 clones, 83% seen once; the top ten hold 7% to 9%. The specimen was PBMCs, collected from a glioma patient treated with radiotherapy, temozolomide or both. Every receptor here comes from a woman between 50 and 59 years old with glioma. Both conserved end residues are part of each CDR3. A D gene is named only where the DNA matches it firmly. A row's size may be missing; if present it is once, few, many or a size class.

>NA|NA|16|TRBJ1-4|TRBV28
CASSLSGQATNEKLFF
TGTGCCAGCAGTTTGTCCGGCCAGGCAACTAATGAAAAACTGTTTTTT
>NA|NA|15|TRBJ1-1|TRBV19
CASSSLGGRNTEAFF
TGTGCCAGTAGTAGTTTAGGGGGTCGGAACACTGAAGCTTTCTTT
>NA|NA|15|TRBJ2-1|TRBV6-5
CASSLDPNSFNEQFF
TGTGCCAGCAGTCTTGACCCCAACTCTTTCAATGAGCAGTTCTTC
>NA|TRBD1|14|TRBJ2-2|TRBV5-1
CASSWRQGSGELFF
TGCGCCAGCAGCTGGAGACAGGGATCGGGGGAGCTGTTTTTT
>few|NA|12|TRBJ1-1|TRBV14
CASSQGWTEAFF
TGTGCCAGCAGCCAAGGGTGGACTGAAGCTTTCTTT
>NA|NA|13|TRBJ1-1|TRBV5-1
CASSLSVVGGRFF
TGCGCCAGCAGCTTGTCTGTGGTAGGAGGTCGCTTCTTT
>NA|NA|12|TRBJ2-7|TRBV28
CASRGQTHEQYF
TGTGCCAGCAGGGGTCAGACACACGAGCAGTACTTC
>NA|NA|13|TRBJ1-6|TRBV6-1
CASSEAGNSPLHF
TGTGCCAGCAGTGAAGCGGGGAATTCACCCCTCCACTTT
>NA|TRBD1|14|TRBJ1-2|TRBV19
CASRITGARGGYTF
TGTGCCAGTAGGATAACAGGGGCCCGGGGTGGCTACACCTTC
>NA|NA|13|TRBJ2-2|TRBV29-1
CSVGRPEAGELFF
TGCAGCGTTGGGCGCCCAGAGGCCGGGGAGCTGTTTTTT
>NA|TRBD1|11|TRBJ1-2|TRBV5-6
CASSLGGGYTF
TGTGCCAGCAGCTTAGGGGGCGGCTACACCTTC
>NA|NA|14|TRBJ2-1|TRBV5-1
CASSLGGYDHEQFF
TGCGCCAGCAGCTTGGGAGGGTACGACCATGAGCAGTTCTTC
>NA|NA|13|TRBJ1-2|TRBV18
CASSPREVYGYTF
TGTGCCAGCTCACCCCGGGAAGTCTATGGCTACACCTTC
>few|NA|14|TRBJ1-2|TRBV6-4
CASGVGLEVDGYTF
TGTGCCAGCGGAGTTGGATTAGAGGTTGATGGCTACACCTTC
>NA|NA|16|TRBJ1-4|TRBV4-1
CASRTGPTATNEKLFF
TGCGCCAGCAGAACAGGGCCTACTGCAACTAATGAAAAACTGTTTTTT
>NA|TRBD2|18|TRBJ2-1|TRBV18
CASSPEISSGGPLYEQFF
TGTGCCAGCTCACCAGAGATTTCTAGCGGGGGGCCCCTGTATGAGCAGTTCTTC
>NA|NA|15|TRBJ1-1|TRBV7-3
CASSADSWGNTEAFF
TGTGCCAGCAGCGCGGACAGTTGGGGGAACACTGAAGCTTTCTTT
>NA|NA|14|TRBJ2-7|TRBV2
CASSEVTTSYEQYF
TGTGCCAGCAGTGAAGTTACTACCAGCTACGAGCAGTACTTC
>NA|NA|16|TRBJ1-2|TRBV7-9
CASSFGRTEKDYGYTF
TGTGCCAGCAGCTTCGGACGGACAGAAAAGGACTATGGCTACACCTTC
>once|TRBD2|13|TRBJ2-7|TRBV2
CASRRLAAYEQYF
TGTGCCAGCCGACGACTAGCGGCCTACGAGCAGTACTTC
>NA|TRBD1|14|TRBJ1-2|TRBV2
CASSVGQGIDGYTF
TGTGCCAGCAGTGTGGGACAGGGAATCGATGGCTACACCTTC
>NA|NA|13|TRBJ2-3|TRBV11-1
CASSLAQGDTQYF
TGTGCCAGCAGCTTAGCGCAGGGAGATACGCAGTATTTT
>NA|NA|15|TRBJ1-6|TRBV4-1
CASRLQSSYNSPLHF
TGCGCCAGCAGGCTACAGAGCTCCTATAATTCACCCCTCCACTTT
>NA|NA|13|TRBJ1-5|TRBV19
CAAKGQFNQPQHF
TGTGCCGCCAAAGGACAGTTCAATCAGCCCCAGCATTTT
>NA|NA|15|TRBJ2-7|TRBV5-4
CASSSGTKISYEQYF
TGTGCCAGCAGTTCCGGGACCAAGATCTCTTACGAGCAGTACTTC
>NA|NA|15|TRBJ1-5|TRBV6-6
CASTLQGRGNQPQHF
TGTGCCAGCACTCTCCAGGGAAGGGGCAATCAGCCCCAGCATTTT
>NA|TRBD1|15|TRBJ2-7|TRBV4-3
CASSQERQGAYEQYF
TGCGCCAGCAGCCAGGAACGACAGGGGGCCTACGAGCAGTACTTC
>NA|NA|17|TRBJ2-5|TRBV13
CASSLAPGRNFEETQYF
TGTGCCAGCAGCTTAGCCCCGGGGCGGAATTTTGAAGAGACCCAGTACTTC